The T cell receptor (beta chain) under discussion was sequenced for a study of blood T cell repertoires in COVID-19. In the study overall: The United States, Italy and Spain were the sources of the acute and convalescent COVID-19 samples. T cells, B-cell-depleted T cells, or PBMCs provided the cDNA or gDNA that served as material.

V shed 8 bases and J shed 4 bases, with 11 bases lying between them. The CDR3 is 12 amino acids. Germline CDR1 and CDR2: MNHNY and SVGAGI (reference sequence). Per the authors' pipeline: Amplification of reference gene primers was used by the study to estimate nucleated cell counts. Assay: immunoSEQ multiplex PCR; the TCRdb copy retains only in-frame clones and omits some. The V and J calls and the clone size are those of that table, but D and trimming were determined from the DNA. The table includes 180,000 or so clones, roughly 89% detected once. The source is a man between 18 and 29 years old with active or convalescent COVID-19. Specimen: peripheral blood. This rearrangement joins TRBV6-6 to TRBJ1-1, with D unclear. CDR3 in amino acids: CASFREVTEAFF. The CDR3 DNA reads as TGTGCCAGCTTTCGGGAGGTCACTGAAGCTTTCTTT.